The 12 T cell receptor beta chains reported below all come from one sample, sequenced in a study of PD-L1 blockade in urothelial cancer. Sequencing used immunoSEQ multiplex PCR; TCRdb keeps in-frame clones, though not all of them. This sample yields under 60,000 clones, of which roughly four fifths are seen a single time; about 3% belongs to the top ten. Stated time point: pretreatment peripheral blood. Source: PBMCs, taken around atezolizumab (anti-PD-L1) treatment. These receptors all stem from a man aged 70-80 years with urothelial cancer.

The chain links TRBV7-2 to TRBJ2-1; no definite D call. V was pared by 5 bases and J by 0 bases, with 14 bases between. This CDR3 region has 16 residues. Germline CDR1 reads SGHTA; CDR2 reads FQGNSA. The CDR3 protein is CASSDTRLSSYNEQFF. As DNA, the CDR3 is TGTGCCAGCAGCGACACACGCCTTAGCTCCTACAATGAGCAGTTCTTC.

This chain links TRBV5-6 with TRBJ1-3; D not certain. CDR1 and CDR2 (germline): SGHDT, YYEEEE. V was pared by 4 bases and J by 4 bases, with 12 bases between. CDR3 length: 14 residues. Here the CDR3 reads CASSTPTLGNTIYF. Here the CDR3 DNA reads TGTGCCAGCAGCACCCCTACCCTCGGAAACACCATATATTTT.

V and J are TRBV5-4 and TRBJ2-1, with 11 nucleotides matching TRBD1. Trimming at V came to 2 bases and at J to 6 bases, leaving 10 bases not matched to a gene. In germline, CDR1 is SGHNT, CDR2 YYREEE (reference sequence). This CDR3 is built from 17 residues. Here the CDR3 DNA reads TGTGCCAGCAGCTTACGGACAGGGGGCCAAGCCGGCAATGAGCAGTTCTTC. Translated: CASSLRTGGQAGNEQFF.

This chain joins TRBV6-1 and TRBJ1-5, with D perhaps matching TRBD1 (6 bases). The CDR3 sequence is 15 residues long. Germline V gives CDR1 MNHNS, CDR2 SASEGT. Trimming cost V 2 bases and J 7 bases, with 15 bases left between them. In DNA, the CDR3 is TGTGCCAGCAGTGAAACTGGCAGGGGTAACCAGCCCCAGCATTTT. Amino acids: CASSETGRGNQPQHF.

This clone was counted between two and nine times. The chain uses TRBV2 and TRBJ2-1; possible D gene TRBD1, 5 bases. The CDR3 runs to 13 residues. Germline values: CDR1 SNHLY, CDR2 FYNNEI. V was cut by 6 bases and J by 6 bases, with 12 bases left in between. The CDR3 region has the DNA TGTGCCAGCAGCACAGGTCCCAGCAATGAGCAGTTCTTC. Encoded protein: CASSTGPSNEQFF.

This chain joins TRBV10-3 and TRBJ2-5, with a weak D call TRBD2 (6 bases). The CDR3 spans 14 residues. Between the trimmed V and J ends, which lost 0 bases and 5 bases, there was a span of 10 bases. Germline loops: CDR1 ENHRY, CDR2 SYGVKD. The CDR3: CAISESTGEETQYF. CDR3 DNA sequence: TGTGCCATCAGTGAGTCGACGGGGGAGGAGACCCAGTACTTC.

Only one count was recorded for this clone. The J gene is TRBJ2-7, the V gene TRBV19; 9 bases agree with TRBD1. The CDR3 is made up of 13 amino acids. Unmatched junction bases numbered 4, after V lost 2 bases and J lost 8 bases. Germline CDR1 is LNHDA and CDR2 is SQIVND (reference sequence). The CDR3 region is CASSIKGQGKQYF. As DNA, the CDR3 is TGTGCCAGTAGTATAAAAGGACAGGGGAAGCAGTACTTC.

The J gene is TRBJ1-1, the V gene TRBV11-2; D is unresolved. CDR3 size: 13 residues. The germline gives CDR1 SGHAT, CDR2 FQNNGV. Between the trimmed V and J ends, which lost 4 bases and 4 bases, there was a span of 10 bases. CDR3: CASSSLLSTEAFF. As DNA, the CDR3 is TGTGCCAGCAGCTCTCTTTTGAGCACTGAAGCTTTCTTT.

The gene calls are TRBV2 and TRBJ2-1, with a possible D match to TRBD2 (6 bases). The CDR3 is 14 residues long. Trimming left V 8 bases short and J 5 bases short, with 16 bases between. The germline V gene encodes CDR1 SNHLY and CDR2 FYNNEI. CDR3: CASCRDFTNNEQFF. Here the CDR3 DNA reads TGTGCCAGCTGCCGGGACTTTACTAACAATGAGCAGTTCTTC. The full variable domain, rest sourced from reference TRBV2 and TRBJ2-1, is EPEVTQTPSHQVTQMGQEVILRCVPISNHLYFYWYRQILGQKVEFLVSFYNNEISEKSEIFDDQFSVERPDGSNFTLKIRSTKLEDSAMYFCASCRDFTNNEQFFGPGTRLTVL.

The chain links TRBV19 to TRBJ2-3, with 9 bases aligning to TRBD2. V lost 3 bases to trimming and J lost 0 bases; unmatched junction nucleotides: 10. This CDR3 is built from 18 residues. Per germline, CDR1 LNHDA and CDR2 SQIVND (reference sequence). For the CDR3, the DNA is TGTGCCAGTAGTATGACAGCGGGAGGCATTACTAGCACAGATACGCAGTATTTT. This translates into CASSMTAGGITSTDTQYF.

The chain is built from TRBV7-2 and TRBJ2-6; unclear D gene. The CDR3 covers 11 residues. The germline V gene has CDR1 SGHTA and CDR2 FQGNSA. V lost 2 bases, J lost 16 bases, and 9 bases lay in between. The CDR3 DNA reads as TGTGCCAGCAGCTTAAAGACAACTCTGACTTTC. As protein: CASSLKTTLTF.

The rearrangement joins TRBV11-3 to TRBJ1-1; D unresolved. The CDR3 is made up of 13 amino acids. Germline CDR1 is SGHNT and CDR2 is YENEEA. Trimming pared 3 bases from V and 3 bases from J, leaving 8 bases between. This CDR3 reads CASSFQEDTEAFF. The CDR3 coding sequence is TGTGCCAGCAGCTTCCAGGAGGACACTGAAGCTTTCTTT.